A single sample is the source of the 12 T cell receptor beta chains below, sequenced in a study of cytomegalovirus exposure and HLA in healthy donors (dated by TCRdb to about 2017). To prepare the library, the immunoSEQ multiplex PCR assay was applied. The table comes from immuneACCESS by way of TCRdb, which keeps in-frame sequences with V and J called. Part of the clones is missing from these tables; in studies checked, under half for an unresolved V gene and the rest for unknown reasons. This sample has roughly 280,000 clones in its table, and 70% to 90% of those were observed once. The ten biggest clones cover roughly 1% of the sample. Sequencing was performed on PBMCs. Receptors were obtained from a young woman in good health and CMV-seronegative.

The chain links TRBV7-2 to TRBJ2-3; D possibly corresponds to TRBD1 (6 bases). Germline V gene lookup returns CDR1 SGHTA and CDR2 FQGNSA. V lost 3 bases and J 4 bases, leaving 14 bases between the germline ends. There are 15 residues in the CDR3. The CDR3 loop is CASSFVPGAPDTQYF. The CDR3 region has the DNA TGTGCCAGCAGCTTCGTTCCAGGGGCCCCAGATACGCAGTATTTT.

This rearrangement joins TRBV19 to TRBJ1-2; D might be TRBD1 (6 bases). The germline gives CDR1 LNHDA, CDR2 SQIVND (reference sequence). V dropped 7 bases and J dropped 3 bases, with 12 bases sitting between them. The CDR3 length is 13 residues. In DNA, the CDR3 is TGTGCCAGTACCGACGACAGGTACTATGGCTACACCTTC. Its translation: CASTDDRYYGYTF.

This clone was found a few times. Here the CDR3 reads CASRQGSGQPQHF. In nucleotides, the CDR3 is TGTGCCAGCAGACAGGGTTCAGGTCAGCCCCAGCATTTT. The chain recombines TRBV28 with TRBJ1-5; D perhaps matches TRBD1 (6 bases). Germline V gives CDR1 MDHEN, CDR2 SYDVKM. V shed 6 bases and J shed 6 bases, with 12 bases lying between them. The CDR3 consists of 13 residues.

CDR3 in amino acids: CASSILQGYATYEQYF. CDR3 sequence (DNA): TGTGCCAGCAGCATACTTCAGGGGTATGCCACCTACGAGCAGTACTTC. J is TRBJ2-7 and V is TRBV7-2, with TRBD1 as a possible D gene (6 bases). V lost 5 bases and J lost 2, with 19 bases in between. The CDR3 length is 16 residues. Germline assignment: CDR1 SGHTA and CDR2 FQGNSA.

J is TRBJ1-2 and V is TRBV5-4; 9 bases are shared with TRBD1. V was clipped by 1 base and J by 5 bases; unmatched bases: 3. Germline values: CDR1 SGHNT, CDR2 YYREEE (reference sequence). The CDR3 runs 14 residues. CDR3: CASSLRDRAYGYTF. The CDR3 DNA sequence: TGTGCCAGCAGCTTGAGGGACAGGGCATATGGCTACACCTTC.

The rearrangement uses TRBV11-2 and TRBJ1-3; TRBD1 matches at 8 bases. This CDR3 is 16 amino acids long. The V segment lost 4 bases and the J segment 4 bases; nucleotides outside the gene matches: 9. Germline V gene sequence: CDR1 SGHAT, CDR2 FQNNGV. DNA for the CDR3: TGTGCCAGCAGCTCCCCAACCCACAGGGGGGGAAACACCATATATTTT. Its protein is CASSSPTHRGGNTIYF. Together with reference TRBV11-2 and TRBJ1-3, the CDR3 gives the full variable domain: EAGVAQSPRYKIIEKRQSVAFWCNPISGHATLYWYQQILGQGPKLLIQFQNNGVVDDSQLPKDRFSAERLKGVDSTLKIQPAKLEDSAVYLCASSSPTHRGGNTIYFGEGSWLTVV.

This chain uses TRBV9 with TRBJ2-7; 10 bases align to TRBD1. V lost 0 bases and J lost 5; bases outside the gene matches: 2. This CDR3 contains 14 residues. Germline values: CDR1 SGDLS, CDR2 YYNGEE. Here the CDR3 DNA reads TGTGCCAGCAGCGTAGGACAGGGGGCGGACGAGCAGTACTTC. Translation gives CASSVGQGADEQYF.

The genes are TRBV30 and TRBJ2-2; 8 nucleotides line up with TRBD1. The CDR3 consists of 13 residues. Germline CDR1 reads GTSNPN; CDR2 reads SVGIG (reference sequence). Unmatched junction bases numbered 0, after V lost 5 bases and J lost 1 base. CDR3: CAWGTGNTGELFF. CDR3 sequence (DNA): TGTGCCTGGGGGACAGGGAACACCGGGGAGCTGTTTTTT.

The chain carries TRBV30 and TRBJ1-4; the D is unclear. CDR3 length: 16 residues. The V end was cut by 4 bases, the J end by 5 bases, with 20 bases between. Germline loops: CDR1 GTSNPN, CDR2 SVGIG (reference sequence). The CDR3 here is CAWKGGTGRTNEKLFF. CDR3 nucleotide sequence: TGTGCCTGGAAGGGAGGTACGGGCCGGACGAATGAAAAACTGTTTTTT.

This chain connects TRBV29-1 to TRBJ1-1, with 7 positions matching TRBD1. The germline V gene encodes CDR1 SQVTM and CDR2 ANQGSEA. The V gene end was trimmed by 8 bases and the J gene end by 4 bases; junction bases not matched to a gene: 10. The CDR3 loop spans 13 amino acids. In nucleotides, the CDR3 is TGCAGCTTCTGCCCGACAGGGTGCACTGAAGCTTTCTTT. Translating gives CSFCPTGCTEAFF.

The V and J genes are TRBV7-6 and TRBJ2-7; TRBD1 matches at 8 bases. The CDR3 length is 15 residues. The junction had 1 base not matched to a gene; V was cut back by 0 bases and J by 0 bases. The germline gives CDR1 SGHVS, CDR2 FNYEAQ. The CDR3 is CASSLAGQASYEQYF. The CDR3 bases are TGTGCCAGCAGCTTAGCGGGACAGGCCTCCTACGAGCAGTACTTC.

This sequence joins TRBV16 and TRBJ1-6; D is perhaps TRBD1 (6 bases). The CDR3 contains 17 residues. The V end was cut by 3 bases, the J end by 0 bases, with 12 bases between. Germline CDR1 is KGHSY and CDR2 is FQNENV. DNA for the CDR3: TGTGCCAGCAGCCATTTTACAGGGAGCTCCTATAATTCACCCCTCCACTTT. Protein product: CASSHFTGSSYNSPLHF.